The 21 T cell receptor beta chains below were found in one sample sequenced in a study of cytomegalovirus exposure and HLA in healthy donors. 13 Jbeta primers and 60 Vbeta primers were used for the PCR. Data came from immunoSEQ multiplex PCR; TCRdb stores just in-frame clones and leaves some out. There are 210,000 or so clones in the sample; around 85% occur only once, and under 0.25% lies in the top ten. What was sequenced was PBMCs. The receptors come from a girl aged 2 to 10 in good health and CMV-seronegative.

This CDR3 reads CASSFDRTEAFF. CDR3 DNA sequence: TGCGCCAGCAGCTTCGATCGGACTGAAGCTTTCTTT. This rearrangement joins TRBV5-1 to TRBJ1-1; unclear D gene. CDR1 is SGHRS, CDR2 YFSETQ, per germline. V was shortened by 2 bases and J by 5 bases, with 7 bases between the two germline ends. The CDR3 has 12 residues.

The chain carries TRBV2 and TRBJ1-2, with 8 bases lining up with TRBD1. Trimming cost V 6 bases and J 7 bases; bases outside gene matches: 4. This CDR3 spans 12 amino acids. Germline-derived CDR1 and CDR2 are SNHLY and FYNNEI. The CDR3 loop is CASRITGGGYTF. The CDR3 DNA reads TGTGCCAGCAGGATAACAGGGGGTGGCTACACCTTC.

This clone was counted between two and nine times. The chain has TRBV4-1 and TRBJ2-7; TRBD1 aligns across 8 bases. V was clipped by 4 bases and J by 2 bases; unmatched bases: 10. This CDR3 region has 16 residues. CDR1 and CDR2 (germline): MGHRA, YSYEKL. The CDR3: CASSPYRGQGPYEQYF. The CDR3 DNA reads TGCGCCAGCAGCCCATACCGAGGACAGGGACCCTACGAGCAGTACTTC.

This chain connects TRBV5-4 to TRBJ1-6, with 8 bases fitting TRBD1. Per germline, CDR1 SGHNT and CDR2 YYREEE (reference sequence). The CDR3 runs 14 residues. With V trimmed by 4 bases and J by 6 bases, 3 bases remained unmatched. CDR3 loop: CASSRDRGNSPLHF. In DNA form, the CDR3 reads TGTGCCAGCAGCCGTGACAGGGGTAATTCACCCCTCCACTTT. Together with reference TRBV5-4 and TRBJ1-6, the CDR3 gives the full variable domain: ETGVTQSPTHLIKTRGQQVTLRCSSQSGHNTVSWYQQALGQGPQFIFQYYREEENGRGNFPPRFSGLQFPNYSSELNVNALELDDSALYLCASSRDRGNSPLHFGNGTRLTVT.

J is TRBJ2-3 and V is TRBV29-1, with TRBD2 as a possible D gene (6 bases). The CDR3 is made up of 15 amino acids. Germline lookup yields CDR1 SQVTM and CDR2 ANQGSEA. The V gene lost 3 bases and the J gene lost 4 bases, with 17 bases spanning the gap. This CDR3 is CSVDRRGGVADTQYF. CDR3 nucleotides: TGCAGCGTTGATAGGCGCGGAGGGGTCGCAGATACGCAGTATTTT.

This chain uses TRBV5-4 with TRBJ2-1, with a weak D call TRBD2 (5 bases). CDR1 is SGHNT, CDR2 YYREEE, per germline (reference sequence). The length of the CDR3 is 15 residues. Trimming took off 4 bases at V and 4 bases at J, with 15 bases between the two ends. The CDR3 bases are TGTGCCAGCAGCCAGGACTCTAACCTGTACAATGAGCAGTTCTTC. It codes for CASSQDSNLYNEQFF.

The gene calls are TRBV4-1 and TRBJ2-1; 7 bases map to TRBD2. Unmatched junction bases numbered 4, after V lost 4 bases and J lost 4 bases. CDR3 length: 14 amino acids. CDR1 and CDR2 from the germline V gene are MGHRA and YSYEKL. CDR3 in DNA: TGCGCCAGCAGCCCTTCGGGGGGATACAATGAGCAGTTCTTC. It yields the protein CASSPSGGYNEQFF.

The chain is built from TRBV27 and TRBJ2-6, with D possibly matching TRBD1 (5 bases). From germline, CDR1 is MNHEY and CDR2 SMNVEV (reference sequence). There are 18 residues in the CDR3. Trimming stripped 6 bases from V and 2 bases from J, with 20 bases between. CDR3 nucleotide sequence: TGTGCCAGCAGAAGAAAGGGGTTAGCTTCGCCTGGGGCCAACGTCCTGACTTTC. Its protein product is CASRRKGLASPGANVLTF.

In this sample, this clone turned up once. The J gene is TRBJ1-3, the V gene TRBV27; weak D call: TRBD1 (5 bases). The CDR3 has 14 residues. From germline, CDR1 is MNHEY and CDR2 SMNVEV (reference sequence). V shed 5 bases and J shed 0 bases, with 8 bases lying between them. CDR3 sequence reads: CASSADSSGNTIYF. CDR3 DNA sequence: TGTGCCAGCAGTGCCGACAGCTCTGGAAACACCATATATTTT.

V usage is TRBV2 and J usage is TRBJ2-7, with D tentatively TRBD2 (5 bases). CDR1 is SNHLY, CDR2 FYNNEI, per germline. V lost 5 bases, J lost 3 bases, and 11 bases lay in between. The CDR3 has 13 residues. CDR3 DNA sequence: TGTGCCAGCAGTCAATGGGCGGGCTACGAGCAGTACTTC. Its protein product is CASSQWAGYEQYF. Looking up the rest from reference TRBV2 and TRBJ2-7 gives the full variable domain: EPEVTQTPSHQVTQMGQEVILRCVPISNHLYFYWYRQILGQKVEFLVSFYNNEISEKSEIFDDQFSVERPDGSNFTLKIRSTKLEDSAMYFCASSQWAGYEQYFGPGTRLTVT.

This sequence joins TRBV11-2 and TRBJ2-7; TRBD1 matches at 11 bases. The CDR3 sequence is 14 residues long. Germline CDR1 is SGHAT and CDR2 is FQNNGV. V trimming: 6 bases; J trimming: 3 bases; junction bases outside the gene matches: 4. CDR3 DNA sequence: TGTGCCAGCAGTCGGGACAGGGGGGTCTACGAGCAGTACTTC. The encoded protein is CASSRDRGVYEQYF.

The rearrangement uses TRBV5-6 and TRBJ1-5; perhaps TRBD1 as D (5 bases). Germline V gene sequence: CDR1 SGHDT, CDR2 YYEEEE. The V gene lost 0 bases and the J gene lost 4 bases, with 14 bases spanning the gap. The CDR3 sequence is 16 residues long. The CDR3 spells CASSLGRDFKNQPQHF. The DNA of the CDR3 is TGTGCCAGCAGCTTGGGCAGGGATTTCAAAAATCAGCCCCAGCATTTT.

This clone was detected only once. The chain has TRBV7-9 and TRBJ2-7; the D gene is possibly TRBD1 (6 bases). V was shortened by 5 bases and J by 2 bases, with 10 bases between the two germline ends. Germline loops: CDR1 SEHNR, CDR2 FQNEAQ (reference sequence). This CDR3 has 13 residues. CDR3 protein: CASSIGQTYEQYF. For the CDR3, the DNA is TGTGCCAGCAGCATTGGACAGACCTACGAGCAGTACTTC.

Written as DNA, the CDR3 is TGTGCCAGCTCAGGGAGTGGGGAAAAACTGTTTTTT. It is translated as CASSGSGEKLFF. The genes are TRBV18 and TRBJ1-4, with D unresolved. CDR3 length: 12 amino acids. V lost 5 bases, J lost 8 bases, and 9 bases lay in between. The germline CDR1 and CDR2 sequences are KGHSH and LQKENI.

The CDR3 DNA follows: TGTGCCAGCAGTTCTAGATACCCGACAGGGACCTACGAGCAGTACTTC. It yields the protein CASSSRYPTGTYEQYF. This chain joins TRBV2 and TRBJ2-7; 7 nucleotides agree with TRBD1. The CDR3 is made up of 16 amino acids. The V gene end was trimmed by 5 bases and the J gene end by 2 bases; junction bases not matched to a gene: 12. CDR1 and CDR2 from the germline V gene are SNHLY and FYNNEI. The whole variable domain, remainder taken from reference TRBV2 and TRBJ2-7, is EPEVTQTPSHQVTQMGQEVILRCVPISNHLYFYWYRQILGQKVEFLVSFYNNEISEKSEIFDDQFSVERPDGSNFTLKIRSTKLEDSAMYFCASSSRYPTGTYEQYFGPGTRLTVT.

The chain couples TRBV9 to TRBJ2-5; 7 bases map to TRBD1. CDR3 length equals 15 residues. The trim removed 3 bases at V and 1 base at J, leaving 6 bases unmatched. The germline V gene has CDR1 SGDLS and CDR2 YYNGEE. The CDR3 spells CASSAQGTAQETQYF. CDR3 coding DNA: TGTGCCAGCAGCGCCCAAGGGACAGCCCAAGAGACCCAGTACTTC.

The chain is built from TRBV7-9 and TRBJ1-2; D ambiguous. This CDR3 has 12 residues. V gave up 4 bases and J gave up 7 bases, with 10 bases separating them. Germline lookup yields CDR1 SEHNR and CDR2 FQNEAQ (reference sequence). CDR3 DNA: TGTGCCAGCAGCTATACAGCAGGTGGCTACACCTTC. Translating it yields CASSYTAGGYTF.

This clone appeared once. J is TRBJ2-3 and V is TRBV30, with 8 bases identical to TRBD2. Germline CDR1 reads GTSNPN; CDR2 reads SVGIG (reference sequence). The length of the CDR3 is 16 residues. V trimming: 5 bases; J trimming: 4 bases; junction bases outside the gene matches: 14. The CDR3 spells CAWGHGLAGGADTQYF. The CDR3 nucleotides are TGTGCCTGGGGACATGGGCTAGCGGGTGGAGCAGATACGCAGTATTTT.

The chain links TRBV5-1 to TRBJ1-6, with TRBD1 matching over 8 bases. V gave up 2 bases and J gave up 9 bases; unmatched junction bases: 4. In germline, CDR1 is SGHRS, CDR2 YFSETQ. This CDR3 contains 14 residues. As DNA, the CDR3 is TGCGCCAGCAGCTTCGGACAGGGACGTTCACCCCTCCACTTT. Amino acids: CASSFGQGRSPLHF.

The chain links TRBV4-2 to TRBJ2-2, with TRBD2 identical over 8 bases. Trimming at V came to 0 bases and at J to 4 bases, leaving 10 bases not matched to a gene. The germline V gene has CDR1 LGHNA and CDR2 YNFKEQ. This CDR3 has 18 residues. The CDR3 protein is CASSQEGFTSGSTGELFF. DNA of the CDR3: TGTGCCAGCAGCCAAGAGGGGTTCACTAGCGGCAGCACCGGGGAGCTGTTTTTT.

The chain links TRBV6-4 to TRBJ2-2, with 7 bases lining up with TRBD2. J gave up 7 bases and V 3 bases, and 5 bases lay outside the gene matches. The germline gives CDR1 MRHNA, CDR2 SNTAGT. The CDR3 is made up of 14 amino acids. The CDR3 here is CASSDSREVGELFF. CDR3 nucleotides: TGTGCCAGCAGTGATTCCCGGGAGGTCGGGGAGCTGTTTTTT.